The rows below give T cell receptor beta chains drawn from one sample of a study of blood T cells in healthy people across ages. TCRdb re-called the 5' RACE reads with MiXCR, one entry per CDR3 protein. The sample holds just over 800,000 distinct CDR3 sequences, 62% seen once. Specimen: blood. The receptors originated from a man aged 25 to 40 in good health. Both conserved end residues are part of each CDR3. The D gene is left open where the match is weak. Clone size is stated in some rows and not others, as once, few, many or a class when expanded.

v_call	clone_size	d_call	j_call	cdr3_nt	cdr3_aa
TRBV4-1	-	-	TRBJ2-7	TGCGCCAGCAGCCAAACCGCCCGACCGGGCTACGAGCAGTACTTC	CASSQTARPGYEQYF
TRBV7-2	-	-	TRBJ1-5	TGTGCCAGCAGCTTAGTCAGGGACGTTAATCAGCCCCAGCATTTT	CASSLVRDVNQPQHF
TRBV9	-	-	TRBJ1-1	TGTGCCAGCAGCCCCTCACAGGGATACACTGAAGCTTTCTTT	CASSPSQGYTEAFF
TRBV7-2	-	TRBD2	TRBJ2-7	TGTGCCAGCAGCATATCGACTAGCGGGGGGATCTACGAGCAGTACTTC	CASSISTSGGIYEQYF
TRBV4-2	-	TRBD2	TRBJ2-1	TGTGCCAGCAGCCAGGGTAGCGGGGGGGCAAGGGAGCAGTTCTTC	CASSQGSGGAREQFF
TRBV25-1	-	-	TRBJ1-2	TGTGCCAGCTCCGAGAGCGGCGCGAGTAACTATGGCTACACCTTC	CASSESGASNYGYTF
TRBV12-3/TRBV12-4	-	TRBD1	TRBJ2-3	TGTGCCAGCAGTGTCGGGACAGGGGGCCATACGCAGTATTTT	CASSVGTGGHTQYF
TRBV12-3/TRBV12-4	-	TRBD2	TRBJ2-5	TGTGCCAGCAGTTTCCAGGCGGGGGTCGGTGAGACCCAGTACTTC	CASSFQAGVGETQYF
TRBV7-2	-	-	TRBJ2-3	TGTGCCAGCAGCAAAGGGGCGTCAGACACAGATACGCAGTATTTT	CASSKGASDTDTQYF
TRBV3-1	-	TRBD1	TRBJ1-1	TGTGCCAGCAGCGGGACAGGGGGTATGAACACTGAAGCTTTCTTT	CASSGTGGMNTEAFF
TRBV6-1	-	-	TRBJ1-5	TGTGCCAGCACCATAGGAGGTCGGAATCAGCCCCAGCATTTT	CASTIGGRNQPQHF
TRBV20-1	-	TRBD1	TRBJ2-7	TGCAGTGCTAGGTACCCGGGACAGGGGTATCGCGAGCAGTACTTC	CSARYPGQGYREQYF
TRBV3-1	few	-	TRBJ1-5	TGTGCCAGCAGCCAGGGGGGCTTAAATCAGCCCCAGCATTTT	CASSQGGLNQPQHF
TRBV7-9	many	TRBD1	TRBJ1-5	TGTGCCAGCAGCCCGGGACAGAATCAGCCCCAGCATTTT	CASSPGQNQPQHF
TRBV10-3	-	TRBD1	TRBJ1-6	TGTGCCATCAGTGACCCACGGACAGGGAGCGATTCACCCCTCCACTTT	CAISDPRTGSDSPLHF
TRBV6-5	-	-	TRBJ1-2	TGTGCCAGCACCGAAACTCCGGGCTATGGCTACACCTTC	CASTETPGYGYTF
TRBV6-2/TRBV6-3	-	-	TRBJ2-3	TGTGCCAGCAGTTACTCGGCAGTAAGCACAGATACGCAGTATTTT	CASSYSAVSTDTQYF
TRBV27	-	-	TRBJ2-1	TGTGCCAGCAGTTTATCCTGGCCCCAGGCGGGCTACAATGAGCAGTTCTTC	CASSLSWPQAGYNEQFF
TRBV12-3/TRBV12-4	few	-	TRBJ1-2	TGTGCCACCACGGACAGCTATGGCTACACCTTC	CATTDSYGYTF
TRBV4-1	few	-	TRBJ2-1	TGCGCCAGCAGCCAAGATCAAAATGAGCAGTTCTTC	CASSQDQNEQFF